The 9 T cell receptor beta chains listed next were all sequenced from one sample in a study of blood T cell repertoires in COVID-19. Method: immunoSEQ multiplex PCR; TCRdb's copy keeps in-frame clones and lacks some. The data contain about 270,000 clones, 75% to 95% of them singletons. Specimen: PBMCs or T cells enriched from blood (not recorded which). The receptor source for this set is a middle-aged man who had been exposed to COVID-19.

This chain connects TRBV5-5 to TRBJ1-1; D remains unclear. V lost 0 bases to trimming and J lost 0 bases, with 6 bases between them. Per the germline V gene, CDR1 is SGHKS and CDR2 is YYEKEE (reference sequence). This CDR3 region has 14 residues. The CDR3 nucleotides are TGTGCCAGCAGCTTGGTACTCATGAACACTGAAGCTTTCTTT. It specifies CASSLVLMNTEAFF.

The genes are TRBV11-2 and TRBJ2-7, with no clear D. Trimming shortened V by 6 bases and J by 2 bases, and 17 bases separated the two germline ends. Germline values: CDR1 SGHAT, CDR2 FQNNGV. The length of the CDR3 is 15 residues. CDR3 protein: CASSLTPARAYEQYF. The CDR3 nucleotides are TGTGCCAGCAGTTTAACCCCCGCCCGGGCCTACGAGCAGTACTTC.

The V and J genes are TRBV7-2 and TRBJ1-6; D is ambiguous. V was trimmed by 1 base and J by 8 bases, leaving 12 bases between them. This CDR3 contains 15 residues. Germline V gives CDR1 SGHTA, CDR2 FQGNSA. CDR3 residues: CASSLVPGFYSPLHF. The CDR3 DNA reads as TGTGCCAGCAGCTTAGTTCCGGGTTTTTATTCACCCCTCCACTTT. The full variable domain, in which reference TRBV7-2 and TRBJ1-6 provide the parts outside the CDR3, is GAGVSQSPSNKVTEKGKDVELRCDPISGHTALYWYRQSLGQGLEFLIYFQGNSAPDKSGLPSDRFSAERTGGSVSTLTIQRTQQEDSAVYLCASSLVPGFYSPLHFGNGTRLTVT.

The V gene is TRBV10-3, the J gene TRBJ2-2; D uncertain. The V end lost 2 bases, the J end lost 6 bases, and 7 bases lay between the germline ends. In germline, CDR1 is ENHRY, CDR2 SYGVKD. This CDR3 is 13 amino acids long. The CDR3 sequence is CAISEVEPGELFF. The CDR3 nucleotides are TGTGCCATCAGTGAGGTGGAGCCCGGGGAGCTGTTTTTT.

This clone has just one count. V is TRBV15 and J is TRBJ2-7, with a weak D call TRBD1 (5 bases). Germline assignment: CDR1 LNHNV and CDR2 YYDKDF (reference sequence). V lost 1 base and J 1 base, leaving 8 bases between the germline ends. The CDR3 covers 14 residues. For the CDR3, the DNA is TGTGCCACCAGCAGAGGTCGACAGTCCTACGAGCAGTACTTC. As protein: CATSRGRQSYEQYF. The entire variable domain, with the rest obtained from reference TRBV15 and TRBJ2-7, is as follows: DAMVIQNPRYQVTQFGKPVTLSCSQTLNHNVMYWYQQKSSQAPKLLFHYYDKDFNNEADTPDNFQSRRPNTSFCFLDIRSPGLGDTAMYLCATSRGRQSYEQYFGPGTRLTVT.

This chain connects TRBV7-2 to TRBJ2-7; TRBD1 aligns across 8 bases. J lost 4 bases, V lost 5 bases, and 7 bases had no gene match. The germline V gene has CDR1 SGHTA and CDR2 FQGNSA. The CDR3 runs 14 residues. The CDR3 nucleotides are TGTGCCAGCAGCGGAACAGGGGGTCTTTACGAGCAGTACTTC. It yields the protein CASSGTGGLYEQYF.

V gene TRBV19 combines with J gene TRBJ1-5; D ambiguous. The germline gives CDR1 LNHDA, CDR2 SQIVND (reference sequence). V dropped 5 bases and J dropped 0 bases, with 8 bases sitting between them. CDR3 length: 14 amino acids. DNA of the CDR3: TGTGCCAGTAGTCTGGCTTATAGCAATCAGCCCCAGCATTTT. Protein: CASSLAYSNQPQHF.

The chain carries TRBV9 and TRBJ1-4; 7 bases line up with TRBD1. This CDR3 is 15 amino acids long. Trimming removed 1 base from V and 12 bases from J; junction bases left unmatched: 12. The germline V gene has CDR1 SGDLS and CDR2 YYNGEE. CDR3 nucleotides: TGTGCCAGCAGCGTACGTACAGGGGCACACCCGGAACTGTTTTTT. Its translation is CASSVRTGAHPELFF.

In DNA form, the CDR3 reads TGTGCCAGCAGCCAAGATTTTCTTAGCGATACGCAGTATTTT. It yields the protein CASSQDFLSDTQYF. The J gene is TRBJ2-3, the V gene TRBV14; no clear D. CDR1 is SGHDN and CDR2 is FVKESK in the germline V gene. The CDR3 runs to 14 residues. The V and J ends lost 0 bases and 6 bases respectively, with 10 bases between them.